One sample yielded the 9 T cell receptor beta chains listed below, sequenced in a study. TCRdb re-called the RT-PCR reads through MiXCR, storing one row per CDR3 protein. The data show roughly 150 distinct CDR3 sequences, 70% to 80% seen once. Input material: memory CD4+ T cells from salivary gland. These receptors came from a female donor with primary Sjogren's syndrome.

For this clonotype: This beta chain appears as a stray read in a library generated for alpha chains; its size is not informative. This chain links TRBV20-1 with TRBJ1-2; D gene uncertain. This CDR3 region has 12 residues. Germline V lookup: CDR1 DFQATT, CDR2 SNEGSKA (reference sequence). With 0 bases removed from V and 1 base from J, the gap between germline ends came to 3 bases. The CDR3 reads CSARDHNYGYTF. Here the CDR3 DNA reads TGCAGTGCTAGAGATCATAACTATGGCTACACCTTC.

As to this clonotype: A library prepared for alpha chains yielded this beta chain as an off-target read; its size is of little meaning. The CDR3 region has the DNA TGCAGCGTGAAATGGGTCGACAGTAACACTGAAGCTTTCTTT. Residues: CSVKWVDSNTEAFF. V gene TRBV29-1 combines with J gene TRBJ1-1; weak D call: TRBD1 (5 bases). This CDR3 spans 14 amino acids. Germline V gene lookup returns CDR1 SQVTM and CDR2 ANQGSEA. The V end lost 6 bases, the J end lost 2 bases, and 16 bases lay between the germline ends. The full variable domain, in which reference TRBV29-1 and TRBJ1-1 provide the parts outside the CDR3, is SAVISQKPSRDICQRGTSLTIQCQVDSQVTMMFWYRQQPGQSLTLIATANQGSEATYESGFVIDKFPISRPNLTFSTLTVSNMSPEDSSIYLCSVKWVDSNTEAFFGQGTRLTVV.

This clonotype was found once. Being off target in a library aimed at alpha chains, this beta chain has a size of little meaning. This chain links TRBV18 with TRBJ2-7; 9 nucleotides align to TRBD1. Trimming at V came to 5 bases and at J to 5 bases, leaving 7 bases not matched to a gene. Looked up from germline, CDR1 is KGHSH and CDR2 is LQKENI. CDR3 length equals 14 residues. The CDR3 DNA is TGTGCCAGCTCATACTTACAGGGGGCCAACGAGCAGTACTTC. Encoded protein: CASSYLQGANEQYF.

The sample holds a few counts of this clonotype. A library made for alpha chains picked up this beta chain off target, so its size means little. This chain joins TRBV5-1 and TRBJ2-7; D gene unclear. The CDR3 runs 15 residues. Germline-derived CDR1 and CDR2 are SGHRS and YFSETQ. V was clipped by 4 bases and J by 1 base, with 15 bases between them. CDR3 coding DNA: TGCGCCAGCAGCCCTCTAGACACGGCTTCCTACGAGCAGTACTTC. Encoded protein: CASSPLDTASYEQYF.

About this clonotype itself: Because the library targeted alpha chains, this beta chain is an off-target read whose size means little. The rearrangement uses TRBV20-1 and TRBJ1-5; no definite D call. Germline lookup yields CDR1 DFQATT and CDR2 SNEGSKA (reference sequence). V was trimmed by 4 bases and J by 0 bases, leaving 7 bases between them. This CDR3 is 13 amino acids long. The CDR3 nucleotides are TGCAGTGCTATACAGAATAGCAATCAGCCCCAGCATTTT. This encodes CSAIQNSNQPQHF.

Of note for this clonotype: The library was designed around alpha chains, so this beta chain is a stray read whose abundance carries little weight. The V call is TRBV11-2, the J call TRBJ2-7; D may be TRBD1 or TRBD2 (5 bases each). The V gene's germline CDR1 is SGHAT and CDR2 FQNNGV. With 5 bases removed from V and 5 bases from J, the gap between germline ends came to 25 bases. The CDR3 runs 17 residues. CDR3 sequence reads: CASSLIPWAGRDHEQYF. CDR3 sequence (DNA): TGTGCCAGCAGCCTTATCCCCTGGGCAGGCAGGGACCACGAGCAGTACTTC. Full variable domain (remainder filled in from reference TRBV11-2 and TRBJ2-7): EAGVAQSPRYKIIEKRQSVAFWCNPISGHATLYWYQQILGQGPKLLIQFQNNGVVDDSQLPKDRFSAERLKGVDSTLKIQPAKLEDSAVYLCASSLIPWAGRDHEQYFGPGTRLTVT.

For this clonotype: An end of the junction differs from the germline gene, which may be a read error. The library was designed around alpha chains, so this beta chain is a stray read whose abundance carries little weight. The chain links TRBV3-1 to TRBJ1-2; TRBD1 matches at 8 bases. This CDR3 spans 11 amino acids. CDR1 and CDR2 from the germline V gene are LGHDT and YNNKEL (reference sequence). CDR3 in amino acids: CASSQRVDRVF. In DNA form, the CDR3 reads TGTGCCAGCAGCCAACGTGTGGACAGGGTCTTC.

With regard to this clonotype: This beta chain is a stray read from a library made for alpha chains; its abundance is not meaningful. The J gene is TRBJ2-1, the V gene TRBV25-1, with 12 bases identical to TRBD2. CDR1 and CDR2 from the germline V gene are MGHDK and SYGVNS. With 3 bases clipped from V and 9 bases from J, the junction kept 6 bases outside the gene matches. This CDR3 contains 15 residues. CDR3 region: CASSDPSGGVFEQFF. DNA of the CDR3: TGTGCCAGCAGTGATCCTAGCGGGGGGGTTTTTGAGCAGTTCTTC.

A single count supports this clonotype. The size of this beta chain means little, since it is a stray read in a library made for alpha chains. The rearrangement joins TRBV20-1 to TRBJ2-3; 13 positions agree with TRBD2. The trim removed 3 bases at V and 4 bases at J, leaving 4 bases unmatched. Germline CDR1 DFQATT, CDR2 SNEGSKA (reference sequence). There are 15 residues in the CDR3. CDR3 protein: CSARGTSGTADTQYF. CDR3 DNA sequence: TGCAGTGCTAGGGGGACTAGCGGGACGGCAGATACGCAGTATTTT.